This entry is about one T cell receptor (beta chain). The record originates from a study of shared clonotypes between healthy human individuals. As defined, naive CD8 cells were CD45RO-negative and positively selected for CCR7, with terminally differentiated effector memory CD45RA+ cells excluded. The V gene end was trimmed by 5 bases and the J gene end by 1 base; junction bases not matched to a gene: 4. CDR3 length: 15 amino acids. In germline, CDR1 is SGHTA, CDR2 FQGNSA. The table came from immunoSEQ multiplex PCR; TCRdb's copy has only in-frame clones and leaves some out. The data hold nearly 2 million clones, with roughly 95% observed a single time.

This chain connects TRBV7-2 to TRBJ2-1; 8 nucleotides agree with TRBD2. The source of this sequence is a man aged 18 to 29 in good health. The sample taken for sequencing was naive CD8+ T cells sorted from blood. CDR3 loop: CASSQGLGSYNEQFF. DNA for the CDR3: TGTGCCAGCAGCCAGGGACTAGGTTCCTACAATGAGCAGTTCTTC.